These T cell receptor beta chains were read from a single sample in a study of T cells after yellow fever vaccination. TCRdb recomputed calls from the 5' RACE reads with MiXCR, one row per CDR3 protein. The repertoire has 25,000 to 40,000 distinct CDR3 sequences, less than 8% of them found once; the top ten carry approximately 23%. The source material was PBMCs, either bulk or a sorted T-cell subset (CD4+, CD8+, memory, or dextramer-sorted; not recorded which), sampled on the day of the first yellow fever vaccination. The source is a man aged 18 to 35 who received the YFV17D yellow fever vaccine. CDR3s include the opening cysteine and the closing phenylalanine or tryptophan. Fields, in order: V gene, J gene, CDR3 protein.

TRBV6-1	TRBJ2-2	CASRGTGGFIGELFF
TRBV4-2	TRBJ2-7	CASSPWGGESSYEQYF
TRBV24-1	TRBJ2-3	CATSMSGQGHSTDTQYF
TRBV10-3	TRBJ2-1	CAISGPAGGSNEQFF
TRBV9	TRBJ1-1	CASSVDPQGRMDTEAFF
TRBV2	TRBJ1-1	CASNSRGTEAFF
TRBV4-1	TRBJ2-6	CASSQDDGSGVGANVLTF
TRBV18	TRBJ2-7	CASSTSGYEQYF
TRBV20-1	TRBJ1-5	CSARGRENQPQHF
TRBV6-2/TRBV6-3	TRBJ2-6	CASSYIFSGANVLTF
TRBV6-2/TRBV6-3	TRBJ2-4	CASTYRGMAKNIQYF
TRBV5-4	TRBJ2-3	CASSKRTSGGTDTQYF
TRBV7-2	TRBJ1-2	CASSLDAGFGYGYTF
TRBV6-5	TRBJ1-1	CASGSGGAGLTEAFF
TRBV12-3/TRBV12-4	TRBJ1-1	CASSMSGTVEAFF
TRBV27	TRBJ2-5	CASSPTAYPGETQYF
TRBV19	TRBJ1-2	CASRRRTANYGYTF
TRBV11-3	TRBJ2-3	CASSPDRGRTDTQYF
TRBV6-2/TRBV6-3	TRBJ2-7	CASKKMGTRGSAYEQYF
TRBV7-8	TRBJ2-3	CASSLGSDGWTQYF
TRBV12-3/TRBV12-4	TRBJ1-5	CASSLTRQPQHF
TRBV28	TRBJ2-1	CASSSSGTRRSYNEQFF
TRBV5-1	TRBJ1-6	CASSPASGSDYNSPLHF
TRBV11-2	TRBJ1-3	CASNERESGNTIYF
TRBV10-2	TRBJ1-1	CASRYRNMNTEAFF
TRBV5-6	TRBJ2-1	CASSPAGTGRRYEQFF
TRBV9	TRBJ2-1	CASSFSGSAGEYNEQFF
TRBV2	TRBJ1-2	CASSGAGKYYTF
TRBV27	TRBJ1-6	CATGGKASYNSPLHF
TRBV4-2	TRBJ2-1	CASSQGSGGIGNEQFF
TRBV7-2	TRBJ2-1	CASTPLAGSRNEQFF
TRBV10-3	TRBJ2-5	CASRSTDRQETQYF
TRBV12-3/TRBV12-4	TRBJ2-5	CASRTGVVAETQYF
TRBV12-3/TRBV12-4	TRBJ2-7	CASSFGLVRYEQYF
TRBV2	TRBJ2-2	CASRRGTANTGELFF
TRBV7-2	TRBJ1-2	CASSRGGDYGYTF
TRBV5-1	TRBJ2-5	CASSLGQGFRETQYF
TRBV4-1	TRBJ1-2	CASSQDLYFHLLPGQGFYGYTF
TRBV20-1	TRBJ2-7	CSARAILDRGSYEQYF
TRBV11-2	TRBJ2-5	CASSSILGAHNQETQYF
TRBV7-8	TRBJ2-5	CASTPGDETQYF
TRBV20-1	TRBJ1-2	CSAPTENYGYTF
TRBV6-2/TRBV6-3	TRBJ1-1	CASSYWVEVTEAFF
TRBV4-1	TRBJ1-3	CASSRTRQGAGNTIYF
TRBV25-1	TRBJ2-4	CASSLPAGGSLAKNIQYF
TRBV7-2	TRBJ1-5	CASSLESRPPPQHF
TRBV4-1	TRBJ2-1	CASSQAGGSYNEQFF
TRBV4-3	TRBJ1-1	CASSQDRDRAAFF
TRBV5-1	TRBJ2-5	CASSLDPAGQETQYF
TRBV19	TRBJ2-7	CASSIRTGDSYEQYF
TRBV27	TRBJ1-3	CASSPRTNTIGNTIYF
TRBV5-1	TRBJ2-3	CASSLGGRSDTQYF
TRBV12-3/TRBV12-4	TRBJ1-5	CASSLVGDRRQPQHF
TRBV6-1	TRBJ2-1	CASSKTRRDEQFF